This section outlines one TCR beta chain sequence together with its context. Its target is unknown. This record belongs to a study of T cell responses to AZD1222 COVID-19 vaccine. This table comes from immunoSEQ multiplex PCR, and its TCRdb copy is limited to in-frame clones, with some not included. The table records around 100,000 clones, roughly 91% of them present only once. Study-level findings and limits: Distributed over spike, vaccine-associated CD4 TCRs predominated at 160-218 and 743-854.

V lost 5 bases and J lost 3, with 13 bases in between. Looked up from germline, CDR1 is SEHNR and CDR2 is FQNEAQ (reference sequence). CDR3 length equals 14 residues. This clonotype was obtained from an adult in good health. V gene TRBV7-9 combines with J gene TRBJ1-1, with D perhaps matching TRBD1 (6 bases). The sample was peripheral blood, taken on day 0 of AZD1222 vaccination. The DNA for the CDR3 is TGTGCCAGCAGCCCTAGGGGGGGCTACACTGAAGCTTTCTTT. Translated, it gives CASSPRGGYTEAFF. The whole variable domain, filled in from reference TRBV7-9 and TRBJ1-1, reads DTGVSQNPRHKITKRGQNVTFRCDPISEHNRLYWYRQTLGQGPEFLTYFQNEAQLEKSRLLSDRFSAERPKGSFSTLEIQRTEQGDSAMYLCASSPRGGYTEAFFGQGTRLTVV.